The 18 T cell receptor beta chains presented below share a single source sample, sequenced in a study of cytomegalovirus exposure and HLA in healthy donors. This table comes from immunoSEQ multiplex PCR, and its TCRdb copy is limited to in-frame clones, with some not included. This sample has a few hundred thousand clones, with roughly 84% found just once. Sequencing was carried out using PBMCs. These receptors were collected from a man aged 18 to 29 in good health and CMV-seropositive.

The V gene is TRBV7-9, the J gene TRBJ1-1, with D hard to call. This CDR3 region has 11 residues. The V and J ends lost 4 bases and 3 bases respectively, with 3 bases between them. Looked up from germline, CDR1 is SEHNR and CDR2 is FQNEAQ (reference sequence). The CDR3 is CASSSHTEAFF. The DNA of the CDR3 is TGTGCCAGCAGCTCCCACACTGAAGCTTTCTTT.

The table lists this clone with a few counts. The V gene is TRBV5-1, the J gene TRBJ2-2; D possibly corresponds to TRBD2 (6 bases). The CDR3 spans 15 residues. Germline V gene data show CDR1 as SGHRS and CDR2 as YFSETQ. V lost 2 bases, J lost 0 bases, and 8 bases lay in between. Here the CDR3 reads CASSFGLSNTGELFF. Written as DNA, the CDR3 is TGCGCCAGCAGCTTCGGACTATCGAACACCGGGGAGCTGTTTTTT.

This chain links TRBV18 with TRBJ2-7, with D perhaps TRBD2 (6 bases). The length of the CDR3 is 16 residues. Germline V CDR1 and CDR2: KGHSH, LQKENI. The V end lost 3 bases, the J end lost 0 bases, and 15 bases lay between the germline ends. The CDR3: CASSPLTRGNSYEQYF. CDR3 coding DNA: TGTGCCAGCTCACCCTTGACTCGCGGGAACTCCTACGAGCAGTACTTC.

V usage is TRBV27 and J usage is TRBJ2-7; a weak D match, TRBD2 (5 bases). The V end lost 4 bases, the J end lost 2 bases, and 12 bases lay between the germline ends. Germline loops: CDR1 MNHEY, CDR2 SMNVEV (reference sequence). The CDR3 covers 14 residues. CDR3 sequence (DNA): TGTGCCAGCAGTTCGGGGTTAATACCCTACGAGCAGTACTTC. Amino acids: CASSSGLIPYEQYF.

The chain combines TRBV5-4 with TRBJ1-4; the D gene is possibly TRBD1 (5 bases). Trimming removed 4 bases at V and 0 bases at J, with 10 bases between. The germline V gene encodes CDR1 SGHNT and CDR2 YYREEE (reference sequence). The CDR3 is made up of 15 amino acids. The CDR3: CASSPDRSTNEKLFF. The CDR3 bases are TGTGCCAGCAGCCCTGACAGATCAACTAATGAAAAACTGTTTTTT.

This sequence joins TRBV5-1 and TRBJ1-5, with a possible D match to TRBD1 (5 bases). V dropped 1 base and J dropped 5 bases, with 7 bases sitting between them. Per the germline V gene, CDR1 is SGHRS and CDR2 is YFSETQ. The CDR3 contains 13 residues. Here the CDR3 reads CASSLTGHQPQHF. The DNA of the CDR3 is TGCGCCAGCAGCTTGACAGGACATCAGCCCCAGCATTTT.

The rearrangement uses TRBV6-5 and TRBJ2-3; D may be TRBD1 or TRBD2 (6 bases each). The length of the CDR3 is 15 residues. Trimming stripped 2 bases from V and 0 bases from J, with 9 bases between. Per the germline V gene, CDR1 is MNHEY and CDR2 is SVGAGI. CDR3 in DNA: TGTGCCAGCAGTTACGGAGGGGGGAGCACAGATACGCAGTATTTT. Protein product: CASSYGGGSTDTQYF.

The rearrangement joins TRBV5-1 to TRBJ1-1; D possibly corresponds to TRBD1 (6 bases). CDR3 size: 14 residues. From germline, CDR1 is SGHRS and CDR2 YFSETQ. V gave up 2 bases and J gave up 0 bases, with 8 bases separating them. The CDR3 region is CASSFQGLNTEAFF. CDR3 bases: TGCGCCAGCAGCTTTCAGGGGTTGAACACTGAAGCTTTCTTT. Full variable domain (outside the CDR3, taken from reference TRBV5-1 and TRBJ1-1): KAGVTQTPRYLIKTRGQQVTLSCSPISGHRSVSWYQQTPGQGLQFLFEYFSETQRNKGNFPGRFSGRQFSNSRSEMNVSTLELGDSALYLCASSFQGLNTEAFFGQGTRLTVV.

Concerning this clone: Other DNA sequences from this sample encode an identical CDR3 as well. V is TRBV11-2 and J is TRBJ2-7, with D unresolved. The CDR3 is 13 residues long. Trimming left V 1 base short and J 2 bases short, with 6 bases between. Looked up from germline, CDR1 is SGHAT and CDR2 is FQNNGV. CDR3 region: CASSLGLTYEQYF. DNA for the CDR3: TGTGCCAGCAGCTTAGGGCTAACCTACGAGCAGTACTTC.

This rearrangement joins TRBV11-2 to TRBJ2-7; D gene unclear. With 5 bases removed from V and 9 bases from J, the gap between germline ends came to 26 bases. CDR3 size: 16 residues. The germline CDR1 and CDR2 sequences are SGHAT and FQNNGV. CDR3 bases: TGTGCCAGCAGCCCAAGGCTTTCCGGGTCAATCGTGGGGCAGTACTTC. This sequence encodes CASSPRLSGSIVGQYF.

The CDR3 sequence is CASSQAGGLGYNEQFF. DNA of the CDR3: TGCGCCAGCAGCCAAGCGGGGGGTTTAGGCTACAATGAGCAGTTCTTC. The rearrangement joins TRBV4-3 to TRBJ2-1; 7 nucleotides match TRBD2. Looked up from germline, CDR1 is LGHNA and CDR2 is YSLEER. The V segment lost 1 base and the J segment 3 bases; nucleotides outside the gene matches: 6. The CDR3 contains 16 residues.

The chain carries TRBV6-1 and TRBJ1-5, with a tentative D call TRBD1 (5 bases). The CDR3 consists of 15 residues. V was trimmed by 2 bases and J by 3 bases, leaving 11 bases between them. Germline V gene lookup returns CDR1 MNHNS and CDR2 SASEGT. For the CDR3, the DNA is TGTGCCAGCAGTGAATTTTCAGGGAACAATCAGCCCCAGCATTTT. This codes for CASSEFSGNNQPQHF.

The rearrangement links TRBV6-5 to TRBJ1-3; D call uncertain. CDR1 is MNHEY and CDR2 is SVGAGI in the germline V gene. V was cut by 4 bases and J by 0 bases, with 13 bases left in between. The CDR3 spans 16 residues. CDR3 loop: CASSLVYPSSGNTIYF. For the CDR3, the DNA is TGTGCCAGCAGTTTAGTGTACCCAAGCTCTGGAAACACCATATATTTT.

The chain joins TRBV7-6 to TRBJ2-5; possibly TRBD1 for D (5 bases). Germline CDR1 reads SGHVS; CDR2 reads FNYEAQ. Trimming cost V 0 bases and J 5 bases, with 16 bases left between them. The CDR3 contains 16 residues. The CDR3 nucleotides are TGTGCCAGCAGCTTAGCGGGTCAGGGTCCATGGGAGACCCAGTACTTC. Translating it yields CASSLAGQGPWETQYF.

The CDR3 nucleotides read TGTGCCAGCTCGCTTGGCCGGGGTAGCAATCAGCCCCAGCATTTT. Translation gives CASSLGRGSNQPQHF. The chain carries TRBV18 and TRBJ1-5, with no clear D. There are 15 residues in the CDR3. V shed 6 bases and J shed 0 bases, with 12 bases lying between them. The germline V gene encodes CDR1 KGHSH and CDR2 LQKENI.

This clone has only one observation. The chain joins TRBV7-6 to TRBJ1-5; the D gene is possibly TRBD1 (6 bases). V was clipped by 4 bases and J by 5 bases, with 12 bases between them. This CDR3 is built from 14 residues. CDR1 and CDR2 (germline): SGHVS, FNYEAQ. The CDR3 spells CASSYQAGDQPQHF. In nucleotides, the CDR3 is TGTGCCAGCAGCTACCAAGCAGGGGATCAGCCCCAGCATTTT.

This clone was seen a few times. V gene TRBV19 combines with J gene TRBJ1-5; D remains ambiguous. Between the trimmed V and J ends, which lost 6 bases and 4 bases, there was a span of 16 bases. Per germline, CDR1 LNHDA and CDR2 SQIVND (reference sequence). The CDR3 contains 15 residues. CDR3 sequence reads: CASSPGGGWNQPQHF. The CDR3 bases are TGTGCCAGTAGCCCCGGCGGAGGATGGAATCAGCCCCAGCATTTT.

V is TRBV2 and J is TRBJ1-4; weak D call: TRBD1 (5 bases). The CDR3 loop spans 15 amino acids. Per the germline V gene, CDR1 is SNHLY and CDR2 is FYNNEI. Trimming pared 2 bases from V and 2 bases from J, leaving 9 bases between. The CDR3 sequence is CASSEQGLTNEKLFF. The CDR3 region has the DNA TGTGCCAGCAGTGAACAGGGACTGACTAATGAAAAACTGTTTTTT.